A single sample gave rise to the 21 T cell receptor beta chains below, sequenced in a study of blood T cell repertoires in COVID-19. Clones were sequenced by immunoSEQ multiplex PCR, and TCRdb holds only the in-frame ones, with some missing. The table includes about 260,000 clones, over 75% detected once. Sequences were obtained from peripheral blood. The receptors originated from a woman aged 70-85 years with COVID-19, enrolled during active disease.

The CDR3 is CASSQHFPAYEQYF. The CDR3 DNA sequence: TGTGCCAGCAGCCAACACTTTCCCGCCTACGAGCAGTACTTC. This chain joins TRBV14 and TRBJ2-7, with unresolved D. The CDR3 consists of 14 residues. The ends were cut back, 2 bases at V and 2 bases at J, with 10 bases in the middle. CDR1 is SGHDN and CDR2 is FVKESK in the germline V gene.

This clone has just one count. V is TRBV5-5 and J is TRBJ2-3, with 14 bases aligning to TRBD2. In germline, CDR1 is SGHKS, CDR2 YYEKEE (reference sequence). J lost 5 bases, V lost 0 bases, and 2 bases had no gene match. This CDR3 has 16 residues. In DNA form, the CDR3 reads TGTGCCAGCAGCTTGGCCGGACTAGCGGGGGGAGATACGCAGTATTTT. It codes for CASSLAGLAGGDTQYF.

V gene TRBV28 combines with J gene TRBJ1-4; 7 bases are a match to TRBD1. CDR3 length: 17 residues. Germline values: CDR1 MDHEN, CDR2 SYDVKM. The V gene end was trimmed by 3 bases and the J gene end by 2 bases; junction bases not matched to a gene: 9. The CDR3 DNA follows: TGTGCCAGCAGTTTCGCCGGACAGGAGAGGACTAATGAAAAACTGTTTTTT. Translated: CASSFAGQERTNEKLFF.

This chain uses TRBV30 with TRBJ2-1; D ambiguous. Trimming removed 3 bases at V and 7 bases at J, with 10 bases between. In germline, CDR1 is GTSNPN, CDR2 SVGIG (reference sequence). The CDR3 is 12 residues long. CDR3 sequence: CAWSLQRNEQFF. CDR3 sequence (DNA): TGTGCCTGGAGCCTACAGAGAAATGAGCAGTTCTTC.

The V and J genes are TRBV28 and TRBJ2-7, with D perhaps TRBD2 (5 bases). Germline V lookup: CDR1 MDHEN, CDR2 SYDVKM. Trimming pared 3 bases from V and 2 bases from J, leaving 11 bases between. CDR3 length: 14 amino acids. CDR3 protein: CASSFSTGTYEQYF. In DNA form, the CDR3 reads TGTGCCAGCAGTTTCTCCACGGGAACCTACGAGCAGTACTTC.

This clone showed up just once. The rearrangement uses TRBV3-1 (or the pseudogene TRBV3-2) and TRBJ2-7; 8 bases agree with TRBD2. Germline V gives CDR1 LGHDT, CDR2 YNNKEL (reference sequence). After removal of 1 base from V and 3 bases from J, the junction contained 5 bases not matched to a gene. The length of the CDR3 is 15 residues. DNA of the CDR3: TGTGCCAGCAGCCAAGCGGGAGGGACTAACTACGAGCAGTACTTC. Translating gives CASSQAGGTNYEQYF.

There are many counts of this clone. V gene TRBV12-3 or TRBV12-4 combines with J gene TRBJ2-5; tentative D call: TRBD1 (5 bases). The CDR3 is made up of 12 amino acids. V was trimmed by 4 bases and J by 4 bases, leaving 7 bases between them. CDR3 protein: CASSWGTETQYF. DNA of the CDR3: TGTGCCAGCAGTTGGGGCACAGAGACCCAGTACTTC.

J is TRBJ2-3 and V is TRBV9, with D tentatively TRBD2 (5 bases). The V gene lost 0 bases and the J gene lost 2 bases, with 7 bases spanning the gap. Germline loops: CDR1 SGDLS, CDR2 YYNGEE. The CDR3 is 14 residues long. In nucleotides, the CDR3 is TGTGCCAGCAGCGTAGTAGCGTACACAGATACGCAGTATTTT. It translates to CASSVVAYTDTQYF.

This clone has just one count. J is TRBJ2-2 and V is TRBV27; 8 bases agree with TRBD2. This CDR3 is 19 amino acids long. The junction had 12 bases not matched to a gene; V was cut back by 1 base and J by 2 bases. CDR1 is MNHEY and CDR2 is SMNVEV in the germline V gene (reference sequence). CDR3 coding DNA: TGTGCCAGCAGTTTATGGAGCTCTGGGAGCGGGAGAAACACCGGGGAGCTGTTTTTT. As protein: CASSLWSSGSGRNTGELFF.

The V gene is TRBV3-1 (or the pseudogene TRBV3-2), the J gene TRBJ1-1, with D tentatively TRBD1 (5 bases). Trimming stripped 4 bases from V and 6 bases from J, with 12 bases between. Germline values: CDR1 LGHDT, CDR2 YNNKEL (reference sequence). The CDR3 length is 13 residues. DNA of the CDR3: TGTGCCAGCAGCCCCTCAGGGCCCGCTGAAGCTTTCTTT. Translated: CASSPSGPAEAFF.

The V and J genes are TRBV24-1 and TRBJ2-3; 16 positions match TRBD2. This CDR3 spans 20 amino acids. Germline V gene data show CDR1 as KGHDR and CDR2 as SFDVKD. Unmatched junction bases numbered 7, after V lost 0 bases and J lost 2 bases. The DNA for the CDR3 is TGTGCCACCAGTGATTTGCCCGGGACTAGCGGGAGGGAAATCACAGATACGCAGTATTTT. Translating gives CATSDLPGTSGREITDTQYF.

This chain joins TRBV20-1 and TRBJ1-1, with D possibly TRBD1 on 5 matching bases. The CDR3 length is 11 residues. V was pared by 4 bases and J by 12 bases, with 15 bases between. Germline V gene data show CDR1 as DFQATT and CDR2 as SNEGSKA (reference sequence). The CDR3 region has the DNA TGCAGTGCTATGCGGGACGATTTCCCTTTCTTT. Translation gives CSAMRDDFPFF.

The V gene is TRBV2, the J gene TRBJ2-7; D is perhaps TRBD2 (5 bases). In germline, CDR1 is SNHLY, CDR2 FYNNEI. V lost 6 bases and J 5 bases, leaving 8 bases between the germline ends. The CDR3 is 11 residues long. The CDR3 loop is CASRLANEQYF. CDR3 in DNA: TGTGCCAGCAGGCTAGCCAACGAGCAGTACTTC.

The chain joins TRBV6-6 to TRBJ1-1; D is perhaps TRBD1 (6 bases). The CDR3 loop spans 14 amino acids. Per germline, CDR1 MNHNY and CDR2 SVGAGI (reference sequence). The germline V and J ends were trimmed by 7 bases and 2 bases, with 14 bases remaining between them. CDR3 loop: CASTWTETNTEAFF. DNA for the CDR3: TGTGCCAGCACCTGGACAGAAACTAACACTGAAGCTTTCTTT.

The chain has TRBV28 and TRBJ1-4, with no clear D. Germline V CDR1 and CDR2: MDHEN, SYDVKM. The CDR3 spans 15 residues. Trimming took off 6 bases at V and 10 bases at J, with 21 bases between the two ends. The CDR3 sequence is CASRRAGQTEGKLFF. Written as DNA, the CDR3 is TGTGCCAGCAGGCGCGCCGGGCAGACTGAGGGAAAACTGTTTTTT.

This clone showed up just once. The chain joins TRBV7-3 to TRBJ2-6, with 9 nucleotides matching TRBD1. The CDR3 loop spans 17 amino acids. Germline CDR1 SGHTA, CDR2 FQGTGA. The ends lost 5 bases at V and 1 base at J; junction bases unmatched: 6. This chain's CDR3 is CASSATGGLSGANVLTF. The CDR3 DNA is TGTGCCAGCAGCGCCACAGGGGGCCTTTCTGGGGCCAACGTCCTGACTTTC.

This clone was found a few times. The chain recombines TRBV6-5 with TRBJ2-3, with TRBD1 matching over 10 bases. CDR1 and CDR2 from the germline V gene are MNHEY and SVGAGI. The CDR3 consists of 15 residues. V shed 6 bases and J 6 bases; nucleotides not matched to a gene: 9. CDR3 sequence reads: CASRTMTGGSDTQYF. In nucleotides, the CDR3 is TGTGCCAGCAGAACCATGACAGGGGGCTCTGATACGCAGTATTTT.

The chain is built from TRBV28 and TRBJ1-5; D may be TRBD1 (5 bases). Germline CDR1 is MDHEN and CDR2 is SYDVKM. The germline V and J ends were trimmed by 3 bases and 7 bases, with 10 bases remaining between them. This CDR3 spans 13 amino acids. The CDR3 sequence: CASSLLRGQPQHF. The CDR3 DNA is TGTGCCAGCAGTTTGCTTCGGGGGCAGCCCCAGCATTTT.

The rearrangement joins TRBV30 to TRBJ1-5; TRBD1 aligns across 8 bases. This CDR3 has 16 amino acids. Germline loops: CDR1 GTSNPN, CDR2 SVGIG (reference sequence). Trimming at V came to 3 bases and at J to 0 bases, leaving 7 bases not matched to a gene. CDR3 nucleotides: TGTGCCTGGAGCGGCATTGGGACAGGTAGCAATCAGCCCCAGCATTTT. It codes for CAWSGIGTGSNQPQHF.

The DNA for the CDR3 is TGTGCCAGCAGCCAGCCGCAGGGGTGGAATGGCTACACCTTC. The encoded protein is CASSQPQGWNGYTF. The rearrangement uses TRBV3-1 (or the pseudogene TRBV3-2) and TRBJ1-2, with D maybe TRBD1 (6 bases). CDR3 length: 14 amino acids. Trimming took off 3 bases at V and 6 bases at J, with 14 bases between the two ends. Germline assignment: CDR1 LGHDT and CDR2 YNNKEL (reference sequence).

This rearrangement joins TRBV6-2 or TRBV6-3 to TRBJ2-5; 10 nucleotides agree with TRBD1. CDR3 length: 15 amino acids. Germline V gene sequence: CDR1 MNHEY, CDR2 SVGEGT. V shed 1 base, J shed 4 bases, and the junction held 3 bases outside the gene matches. In DNA, the CDR3 is TGTGCCAGCAGTTACTGGGACAGGGGACGAGAGACCCAGTACTTC. Its translation: CASSYWDRGRETQYF.